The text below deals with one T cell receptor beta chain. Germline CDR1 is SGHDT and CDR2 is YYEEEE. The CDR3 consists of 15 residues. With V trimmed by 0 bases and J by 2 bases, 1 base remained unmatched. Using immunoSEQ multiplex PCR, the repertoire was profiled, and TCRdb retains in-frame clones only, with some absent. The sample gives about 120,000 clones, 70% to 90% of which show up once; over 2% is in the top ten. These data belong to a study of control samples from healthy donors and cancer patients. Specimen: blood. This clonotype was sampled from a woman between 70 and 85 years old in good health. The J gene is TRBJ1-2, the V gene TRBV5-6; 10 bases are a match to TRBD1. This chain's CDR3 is CASSLVTGGNYGYTF. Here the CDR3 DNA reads TGTGCCAGCAGCTTGGTGACAGGGGGCAACTATGGCTACACCTTC.